A selection of T cell receptor beta chains follows, all from one sample in a study of control samples from healthy donors and cancer patients. The assay was immunoSEQ multiplex PCR, and TCRdb's table has in-frame clones only and misses some. This sample has about 3,000 clones; 94% occur once, and the top ten carry 33%. Source material: PBMCs. These receptors came from a man aged 65 to 79 with lung cancer. CDR3s include the opening cysteine and the closing phenylalanine or tryptophan. The order of the fields is D gene, V gene, J gene, clone size, CDR3 DNA, CDR3 protein. D genes are given only for firm matches. Size values are once, few and many counts, or a class for expanded clones, and some rows have none.

D: -
V: TRBV27
J: TRBJ2-3
size: -
DNA: TGTGCCAGCAGAAGCAGGAGGTCCCACACAGATACGCAGTATTTT
CDR3: CASRSRRSHTDTQYF

D: -
V: TRBV7-9
J: TRBJ1-6
size: -
DNA: TGTGCCAGCAGTTTCCGGGACTTTAATTCACCCCTCCACTTT
CDR3: CASSFRDFNSPLHF

D: -
V: TRBV3-1/TRBV3-2
J: TRBJ2-2
size: -
DNA: TGTGCCAGCAGCCTCCTCTCGGGGGGCGCCGGGGAGCTGTTTTTT
CDR3: CASSLLSGGAGELFF

D: TRBD1
V: TRBV5-4
J: TRBJ2-2
size: -
DNA: TGTGCCAGCAGCTTAAGACAGGGAAGCACCGGGGAGCTGTTTTTT
CDR3: CASSLRQGSTGELFF

D: TRBD2
V: TRBV4-1
J: TRBJ2-7
size: -
DNA: TGCGCCAGCAGCCAAGACCCTAGCGGTTACTCCTACGAGCAGTACTTC
CDR3: CASSQDPSGYSYEQYF

D: -
V: TRBV3-1/TRBV3-2
J: TRBJ1-6
size: -
DNA: TGTGCCAGCAGCGCGCGAATTCCCATCATACATCATAATTCACCCCTCCACTTT
CDR3: CASSARIPIIHHNSPLHF

D: TRBD2
V: TRBV6-1
J: TRBJ2-3
size: -
DNA: TGTGCCAGCAGTGAAAAAGGCGGGGGGCCCCCCGAGTATTTT
CDR3: CASSEKGGGPPEYF

D: TRBD2
V: TRBV24-1
J: TRBJ2-1
size: -
DNA: TGTGCCACCAGTGACCCTGGCGGGGGGGGTAGGGAGCAGTTCTTC
CDR3: CATSDPGGGGREQFF

D: TRBD1
V: TRBV19
J: TRBJ2-4
size: once
DNA: TGTGCCAGTAGTACCGGGACAGGGTTTAAAAACATTCAGTACTTC
CDR3: CASSTGTGFKNIQYF

D: -
V: TRBV4-1
J: TRBJ1-5
size: -
DNA: TGCGCCAGCAGCCAAGATCGGTATCAGCCCCAGCATTTT
CDR3: CASSQDRYQPQHF

D: -
V: TRBV7-3
J: TRBJ2-5
size: -
DNA: TGTGCCAGCAGTAAAGGGCCAGACGGGGAGACCCAGTACTTC
CDR3: CASSKGPDGETQYF

D: -
V: TRBV6-1
J: TRBJ1-2
size: few
DNA: TGTGCCAGCAGTGAAGCGGGGTATGGCTACACCTTC
CDR3: CASSEAGYGYTF

D: TRBD1
V: TRBV4-2
J: TRBJ1-2
size: -
DNA: TGTGCCAGCCAGCCCGACCCGGGACAGGGGGCAAATGGCTACACCTTC
CDR3: CASQPDPGQGANGYTF

D: -
V: TRBV28
J: TRBJ2-1
size: -
DNA: TGTGCCAGCACCCTCTCAAATGAGCAGTTCTTC
CDR3: CASTLSNEQFF

D: -
V: TRBV6-2/TRBV6-3
J: TRBJ1-6
size: -
DNA: TGTGCCAGCAGTAGAGGGGCTAATTCACCCCTCCACTTT
CDR3: CASSRGANSPLHF

D: TRBD1
V: TRBV6-5
J: TRBJ2-1
size: -
DNA: TGTGCCAGCTCGACAGGGGCAGGCGATGAGCAGTTCTTC
CDR3: CASSTGAGDEQFF

D: TRBD1
V: TRBV27
J: TRBJ2-2
size: -
DNA: TGTGCCAGCAGTTTCGTCATGGGACAGACGAACACCGGGGAGCTGTTTTTT
CDR3: CASSFVMGQTNTGELFF

D: -
V: TRBV2
J: TRBJ1-1
size: -
DNA: TGTGCCAGCAAGGGGGGGGGCCCTGAAGCTTTCTTT
CDR3: CASKGGGPEAFF

D: TRBD1
V: TRBV5-1
J: TRBJ1-4
size: -
DNA: TGCGCCAGCAGCAGGACAGGAATTACGGGGAATGAAAAACTGTTTTTT
CDR3: CASSRTGITGNEKLFF

D: TRBD1
V: TRBV24-1
J: TRBJ2-1
size: -
DNA: TGTGCCACCAGTGATCCAGGGGGCTCCTACAATGAGCAGTTCTTC
CDR3: CATSDPGGSYNEQFF

D: TRBD1
V: TRBV9
J: TRBJ2-2
size: -
DNA: TGTGCCAGCAGCGTAGAAACAGGGGGTAACACCGGGGAGCTGTTTTTT
CDR3: CASSVETGGNTGELFF

D: -
V: TRBV15
J: TRBJ2-1
size: -
DNA: TGTGCCACCAGCGTACGAATAGAGGCTAGCAGCCGACGAGGCAATGAGCAGTTCTTC
CDR3: CATSVRIEASSRRGNEQFF

D: TRBD1
V: TRBV18
J: TRBJ2-1
size: once
DNA: TGTGCCAGCTCACGCGGACAGGGGGGCTCCTACAATGAGCAGTTCTTC
CDR3: CASSRGQGGSYNEQFF

D: TRBD1
V: TRBV20-1
J: TRBJ1-2
size: -
DNA: TGCAGTGCTAGTTTAGGCAGGGGGCAAGCTGGCTACACCTTC
CDR3: CSASLGRGQAGYTF

D: -
V: TRBV7-6
J: TRBJ2-3
size: -
DNA: TGTGCCAGCAGCCCGGCCTCCCCAGATACGCAGTATTTT
CDR3: CASSPASPDTQYF

D: -
V: TRBV4-2
J: TRBJ2-3
size: -
DNA: TGTGCCAGCAGCCAAGCCACTGCTACGCAGTATTTT
CDR3: CASSQATATQYF

D: -
V: TRBV29-1
J: TRBJ1-2
size: -
DNA: TGCAGCGTTGGTTTGGGGAGGATGCACTATGGCTACACCTTC
CDR3: CSVGLGRMHYGYTF

D: -
V: TRBV5-4
J: TRBJ1-2
size: -
DNA: TGTGCCAGCAGCTTTAGACAGTTGGGCTATGGCTACACCTTC
CDR3: CASSFRQLGYGYTF

D: -
V: TRBV28
J: TRBJ2-2
size: -
DNA: TGTGCCAGCACCAGACCTAACACCGGGGAGCTGTTTTTT
CDR3: CASTRPNTGELFF

D: -
V: TRBV5-6
J: TRBJ1-1
size: -
DNA: TGTGCCAGCAGCTTAAGTGAGCTGAGGCCTGAAGCTTTCTTT
CDR3: CASSLSELRPEAFF

D: TRBD2
V: TRBV6-4
J: TRBJ2-1
size: -
DNA: TGTGCCAGCAGTATCGGGACTAGCCGAGGTGAGCAGTTCTTC
CDR3: CASSIGTSRGEQFF

D: TRBD1
V: TRBV4-1
J: TRBJ1-6
size: -
DNA: TGCGCCAGCCGGTTAACAGGGGTCAATTCACCCCTCCACTTT
CDR3: CASRLTGVNSPLHF

D: TRBD2
V: TRBV4-1
J: TRBJ2-3
size: -
DNA: TGCGCCAGCAGCCAAGATCGCACCGGGACTAGGGGGGATACGCAGTATTTT
CDR3: CASSQDRTGTRGDTQYF

D: -
V: TRBV9
J: TRBJ1-1
size: -
DNA: TGTGCCAGCAGCGTAGGTTTGGGGAACACTGAAGCTTTCTTT
CDR3: CASSVGLGNTEAFF

D: -
V: TRBV2
J: TRBJ2-3
size: -
DNA: TGTGCCAGCAGAGTACAGGGTCTTCGCACAGATACGCAGTATTTT
CDR3: CASRVQGLRTDTQYF

D: TRBD1
V: TRBV2
J: TRBJ1-3
size: -
DNA: TGTGCCAGCAGGGCAGGGGGCGGCTCTGGAAACACCATATATTTT
CDR3: CASRAGGGSGNTIYF

D: TRBD1
V: TRBV28
J: TRBJ1-4
size: -
DNA: TGTGCCAGCAGTTCACAGGGGGCTTGGGAAAAACTGTTTTTT
CDR3: CASSSQGAWEKLFF

D: TRBD1
V: TRBV6-5
J: TRBJ1-6
size: -
DNA: TGTGCCAGCAGTTACGACAGGGGGCATGGTTCACCCCTCCACTTT
CDR3: CASSYDRGHGSPLHF

D: TRBD1
V: TRBV19
J: TRBJ1-5
size: -
DNA: TGTGCCAGTAACGGACAGGGGGCTCGGGGGGAGCCCCAGCATTTT
CDR3: CASNGQGARGEPQHF

D: TRBD2
V: TRBV7-3
J: TRBJ2-1
size: -
DNA: TGTGCCAGCAGCTCCGACCTAGCGGGGGGGAGAAATGAGCAGTTCTTC
CDR3: CASSSDLAGGRNEQFF

D: TRBD1
V: TRBV9
J: TRBJ2-1
size: -
DNA: TGTGCCAGCAGCGCTGTGGGGACCGGGACAGGGTCTTGGTATGAGCAGTTCTTC
CDR3: CASSAVGTGTGSWYEQFF

D: -
V: TRBV5-4
J: TRBJ1-6
size: once
DNA: TGTGCCGCCCAAAAGTCGGGGGTAAACAATTCACCCCTCCACTTT
CDR3: CAAQKSGVNNSPLHF

D: -
V: TRBV11-3
J: TRBJ2-2
size: -
DNA: TGTGCCAGCAGCTCATACCCCAGCGGAAACACCGGGGAGCTGTTTTTT
CDR3: CASSSYPSGNTGELFF

D: -
V: TRBV6-5
J: TRBJ2-2
size: -
DNA: TGTGCCAGCAGTCTCGGGCCTAACACCGGGGAGCTGTTTTTT
CDR3: CASSLGPNTGELFF

D: TRBD1
V: TRBV5-4
J: TRBJ1-4
size: -
DNA: TGTGCCAGCAGCACCGGGACAGTAAATGAAAAACTGTTTTTT
CDR3: CASSTGTVNEKLFF

D: -
V: TRBV30
J: TRBJ2-5
size: -
DNA: TGTGCCTGGAGTTCGGACTTGGTGGAGGAGACCCAGTACTTC
CDR3: CAWSSDLVEETQYF

D: -
V: TRBV2
J: TRBJ1-2
size: -
DNA: TGTGCCAGCCAAGTATCAAACTATGGCTACACCTTC
CDR3: CASQVSNYGYTF

D: -
V: TRBV5-1
J: TRBJ1-2
size: -
DNA: TGCGCCAGCAGCTTGGACGGGGACTATGGCTACACCTTC
CDR3: CASSLDGDYGYTF

D: -
V: TRBV9
J: TRBJ2-1
size: -
DNA: TGTGCCAGCAGCGTAGCGGTAGGACAGGAGCAGTTCTTC
CDR3: CASSVAVGQEQFF

D: -
V: TRBV9
J: TRBJ2-7
size: -
DNA: TGTGCCAGCAGCTCCGCAGCGGGCTTAAGCTCCTACGAGCAGTACTTC
CDR3: CASSSAAGLSSYEQYF

D: -
V: TRBV24-1
J: TRBJ1-1
size: -
DNA: TGTGCCACCAGTGATGACAGGAACACTGAAGCTTTCTTT
CDR3: CATSDDRNTEAFF

D: -
V: TRBV12-3/TRBV12-4
J: TRBJ1-5
size: -
DNA: TGTGCCAGCAGCAGATACAGGAATCAGCCCCAGCATTTT
CDR3: CASSRYRNQPQHF

D: TRBD2
V: TRBV30
J: TRBJ2-3
size: -
DNA: TGTGCCTGGTCCAGCGGGGGGGTCACAGATACGCAGTATTTT
CDR3: CAWSSGGVTDTQYF

D: -
V: TRBV7-9
J: TRBJ1-1
size: -
DNA: TGTGCCAGCAGCTTAGGGTGGACTGAAGCTTTCTTT
CDR3: CASSLGWTEAFF